These 29 T cell receptor beta chains share one sample of origin, sequenced in a study of cytomegalovirus exposure and HLA in healthy donors. Primers included in the PCR were 60 Vbeta and 13 Jbeta primers. Clones were read by immunoSEQ multiplex PCR, and TCRdb kept only the in-frame ones, dropping some. The sample holds about 130,000 clones, around 68% seen once. Material for sequencing was PBMCs. The source of these receptors is a middle-aged man in good health and CMV-seropositive.

The chain has TRBV15 and TRBJ2-4, with 9 bases that match TRBD2. The CDR3 runs to 17 residues. CDR1 LNHNV and CDR2 YYDKDF come from the germline V gene (reference sequence). Trimming cost V 0 bases and J 3 bases; bases outside gene matches: 6. The CDR3, as DNA: TGTGCCACCAGCAGAGAATCCGCGGGAGGGGGCAAAAACATTCAGTACTTC. It is translated as CATSRESAGGGKNIQYF.

This clone was seen only once. The V gene is TRBV5-1, the J gene TRBJ2-2; 8 bases are a match to TRBD2. This CDR3 has 15 residues. Trimming removed 3 bases from V and 4 bases from J; junction bases left unmatched: 5. Germline V gene lookup returns CDR1 SGHRS and CDR2 YFSETQ. The CDR3 is CASSSLAGRTGELFF. In DNA, the CDR3 is TGCGCCAGCAGCTCATTAGCGGGACGCACCGGGGAGCTGTTTTTT.

The chain joins TRBV6-6 to TRBJ2-1, with a weak D call TRBD2 (5 bases). Per germline, CDR1 MNHNY and CDR2 SVGAGI (reference sequence). V gave up 6 bases and J gave up 0 bases, with 15 bases separating them. This CDR3 has 16 residues. The CDR3 bases are TGTGCCAGCAGGAAGGGAGAGCGGAGCTCCTACAATGAGCAGTTCTTC. It encodes CASRKGERSSYNEQFF.

This chain's CDR3 is CASSFRQGSTDTQYF. Here the CDR3 DNA reads TGTGCCAGCAGCTTCCGACAGGGCAGCACAGATACGCAGTATTTT. The chain couples TRBV9 to TRBJ2-3; 7 nucleotides align to TRBD1. Trimming at V came to 4 bases and at J to 0 bases, leaving 5 bases not matched to a gene. Germline values: CDR1 SGDLS, CDR2 YYNGEE. The CDR3 spans 15 residues.

V gene TRBV2 combines with J gene TRBJ2-1, with 9 bases fitting TRBD1. The CDR3 consists of 16 residues. V lost 6 bases and J lost 7; bases outside the gene matches: 13. Germline V gene data show CDR1 as SNHLY and CDR2 as FYNNEI. CDR3 amino acids: CASRPPGTGTWNEQFF. The CDR3 nucleotides read TGTGCCAGCAGGCCCCCCGGGACAGGGACCTGGAATGAGCAGTTCTTC.

The chain carries TRBV10-1 and TRBJ1-1, with 8 bases matching TRBD1. Germline assignment: CDR1 WNHNN and CDR2 SYGVQD (reference sequence). The CDR3 length is 16 residues. V shed 3 bases, J shed 2 bases, and the junction held 8 bases outside the gene matches. DNA of the CDR3: TGCGCCAGCAGTGACGGACTACAGGGGGACAACACTGAAGCTTTCTTT. It specifies CASSDGLQGDNTEAFF.

This clone was observed a handful of times. The J gene is TRBJ2-1, the V gene TRBV6-5; a weak D match, TRBD2 (6 bases). Germline V gene data show CDR1 as MNHEY and CDR2 as SVGAGI. Trimming left V 7 bases short and J 6 bases short, with 13 bases between. This CDR3 spans 13 amino acids. Here the CDR3 reads CASIKMGGNEQFF. CDR3 bases: TGTGCCAGCATCAAAATGGGGGGCAATGAGCAGTTCTTC.

This clone came up a few times. The chain has TRBV10-2 and TRBJ1-6; 9 bases match TRBD1. The CDR3 covers 14 residues. Looked up from germline, CDR1 is WSHSY and CDR2 is SAAADI. The trim removed 2 bases at V and 13 bases at J, leaving 6 bases unmatched. CDR3 DNA: TGCGCCAGCAGTGAGGGGACAGGGACCTTTCCCCTCCACTTT. Translating gives CASSEGTGTFPLHF.

The chain employs TRBV7-8 and TRBJ1-4; D call uncertain. Germline V gives CDR1 SGHVS, CDR2 FQNEAQ. With 6 bases removed from V and 3 bases from J, the gap between germline ends came to 11 bases. The CDR3 contains 14 residues. This CDR3 reads CASRTGEANEKLFF. Written as DNA, the CDR3 is TGTGCCAGCAGAACTGGGGAGGCTAATGAAAAACTGTTTTTT.

The chain joins TRBV4-1 to TRBJ1-3; the match to TRBD1 covers 8 bases. Germline V gene sequence: CDR1 MGHRA, CDR2 YSYEKL. The CDR3 is made up of 14 amino acids. The junction had 3 bases not matched to a gene; V was cut back by 1 base and J by 7 bases. The CDR3 DNA follows: TGCGCCAGCAGCCAAGGGACAGGGACGAACACCATATATTTT. Translation gives CASSQGTGTNTIYF.

The J gene is TRBJ2-7, the V gene TRBV13, with D unclear. The CDR3 loop spans 13 amino acids. Trimming removed 0 bases at V and 5 bases at J, with 8 bases between. Germline lookup yields CDR1 PRHDT and CDR2 FYEKMQ (reference sequence). CDR3 DNA: TGTGCCAGCAGCTTAGGACTGAAGAACGAGCAGTACTTC. This translates into CASSLGLKNEQYF.

J is TRBJ1-5 and V is TRBV27; 8 nucleotides align to TRBD1. The CDR3 is 14 residues long. Germline-derived CDR1 and CDR2 are MNHEY and SMNVEV (reference sequence). The ends lost 6 bases at V and 6 bases at J; junction bases unmatched: 7. CDR3 amino acids: CASSPGQGRQPQHF. Written as DNA, the CDR3 is TGTGCCAGCAGCCCCGGACAGGGTCGTCAGCCCCAGCATTTT.

This clone was seen only a few times. This chain uses TRBV9 with TRBJ1-5; D not resolved. The ends were cut back, 0 bases at V and 1 base at J, with 8 bases in the middle. This CDR3 has 15 amino acids. Germline lookup yields CDR1 SGDLS and CDR2 YYNGEE. CDR3 sequence reads: CASSVGPGSNQPQHF. The CDR3 bases are TGTGCCAGCAGCGTAGGACCGGGGAGCAATCAGCCCCAGCATTTT.

V usage is TRBV14 and J usage is TRBJ2-7, with 7 bases that match TRBD2. The CDR3 length is 15 residues. V was clipped by 1 base and J by 0 bases; unmatched bases: 3. Germline loops: CDR1 SGHDN, CDR2 FVKESK. CDR3 region: CASSQVAGVSYEQYF. CDR3 bases: TGTGCCAGCAGCCAAGTTGCGGGGGTCTCCTACGAGCAGTACTTC. The full variable domain, with the rest looked up from reference TRBV14 and TRBJ2-7, is EAGVTQFPSHSVIEKGQTVTLRCDPISGHDNLYWYRRVMGKEIKFLLHFVKESKQDESGMPNNRFLAERTGGTYSTLKVQPAELEDSGVYFCASSQVAGVSYEQYFGPGTRLTVT.

The gene calls are TRBV19 and TRBJ1-4; no clear D gene. With 6 bases removed from V and 8 bases from J, the gap between germline ends came to 10 bases. CDR1 is LNHDA, CDR2 SQIVND, per germline (reference sequence). The CDR3 extends over 12 amino acids. CDR3 amino acids: CASRSGGEKLFF. In nucleotides, the CDR3 is TGTGCCAGTAGGTCCGGAGGGGAAAAACTGTTTTTT.

This clone is a singleton in its sample. CDR3 nucleotides: TGTGCCAGCAGTCAGGGAAGGGGTGAAGCTTTCTTT. As protein: CASSQGRGEAFF. The chain joins TRBV11-3 to TRBJ1-1; D is perhaps TRBD1 (5 bases). CDR1 and CDR2 from the germline V gene are SGHNT and YENEEA. CDR3 size: 12 residues. With 6 bases removed from V and 7 bases from J, the gap between germline ends came to 12 bases.

The chain combines TRBV30 with TRBJ1-3; a weak D match, TRBD1 (6 bases). This CDR3 is built from 13 residues. With 5 bases removed from V and 1 base from J, the gap between germline ends came to 9 bases. Germline CDR1 GTSNPN, CDR2 SVGIG (reference sequence). CDR3 nucleotide sequence: TGTGCCTGGGTCAGGGGTTCTGGAAACACCATATATTTT. Amino acids: CAWVRGSGNTIYF.

This clone was seen more than once but under ten times. The J gene is TRBJ1-1, the V gene TRBV2, with a possible D match to TRBD1 (5 bases). CDR3 length equals 14 residues. The V end lost 5 bases, the J end lost 1 base, and 11 bases lay between the germline ends. Germline assignment: CDR1 SNHLY and CDR2 FYNNEI. The CDR3 sequence: CASSFGGTNTEAFF. CDR3 DNA sequence: TGTGCCAGCAGTTTCGGGGGGACGAACACTGAAGCTTTCTTT.

V usage is TRBV11-2 and J usage is TRBJ2-1, with 7 bases matching TRBD1. V trimming: 5 bases; J trimming: 6 bases; junction bases outside the gene matches: 19. Per the germline V gene, CDR1 is SGHAT and CDR2 is FQNNGV. This CDR3 has 18 amino acids. The CDR3 DNA sequence: TGTGCCAGCAGCACACAAGGAGCCCGGGACAGCGCCATCAATGAGCAGTTCTTC. Amino acid sequence: CASSTQGARDSAINEQFF.

This clone appeared once. This chain links TRBV19 with TRBJ2-7, with a possible D match to TRBD1 (5 bases). Deletions cut 3 bases from V and 3 bases from J, with 9 bases between. Germline V gives CDR1 LNHDA, CDR2 SQIVND (reference sequence). This CDR3 has 13 amino acids. The CDR3 region is CASSMGQGYEQYF. The CDR3 DNA reads TGTGCCAGTAGTATGGGGCAGGGCTACGAGCAGTACTTC.

V and J are TRBV28 and TRBJ2-4; tentative D call: TRBD2 (6 bases). Trimming shortened V by 6 bases and J by 0 bases, and 18 bases separated the two germline ends. The length of the CDR3 is 17 residues. Germline loops: CDR1 MDHEN, CDR2 SYDVKM. The CDR3 is CASSPPGSGIAKNIQYF. As DNA, the CDR3 is TGTGCCAGCAGCCCTCCCGGTAGCGGTATAGCCAAAAACATTCAGTACTTC.

V and J are TRBV4-3 and TRBJ2-2; possible D gene TRBD2, 5 bases. The CDR3 has 17 amino acids. Trimming left V 3 bases short and J 0 bases short, with 14 bases between. In germline, CDR1 is LGHNA, CDR2 YSLEER. CDR3 DNA sequence: TGCGCCAGCAGCCACGATGGTGGAGGAGCGAACACCGGGGAGCTGTTTTTT. Its protein product is CASSHDGGGANTGELFF.

The chain uses TRBV7-9 and TRBJ1-4; no reliable D call. Germline V gene data show CDR1 as SEHNR and CDR2 as FQNEAQ (reference sequence). This CDR3 has 12 residues. V shed 2 bases and J shed 8 bases, with 6 bases lying between them. This CDR3 reads CASSLLPEKLFF. CDR3 coding DNA: TGTGCCAGCAGCTTACTCCCCGAAAAACTGTTTTTT.

CDR3 sequence reads: CASSPEGGRNQPQHF. The CDR3 bases are TGTGCCAGCAGCCCCGAGGGCGGACGCAATCAGCCCCAGCATTTT. The J gene is TRBJ1-5, the V gene TRBV6-1; unclear D gene. There are 15 residues in the CDR3. V was trimmed by 6 bases and J by 2 bases, leaving 14 bases between them. Germline-derived CDR1 and CDR2 are MNHNS and SASEGT.

V and J are TRBV30 and TRBJ1-4, with TRBD1 matching over 7 bases. V was clipped by 2 bases and J by 2 bases; unmatched bases: 5. The CDR3 runs 15 residues. Germline V gene data show CDR1 as GTSNPN and CDR2 as SVGIG (reference sequence). CDR3 loop: CAWSRDRETNEKLFF. The CDR3, as DNA: TGTGCCTGGAGTCGAGACAGGGAGACTAATGAAAAACTGTTTTTT.

V and J are TRBV30 and TRBJ2-6; 7 bases align to TRBD1. V trimming: 3 bases; J trimming: 1 base; junction bases outside the gene matches: 6. Germline CDR1 and CDR2: GTSNPN and SVGIG (reference sequence). This CDR3 is 16 amino acids long. The CDR3 DNA sequence: TGTGCCTGGAGCACTACAGGGGTTTCTGGGGCCAACGTCCTGACTTTC. Amino acid sequence: CAWSTTGVSGANVLTF.

The chain recombines TRBV5-4 with TRBJ1-2; D is uncertain. The V gene's germline CDR1 is SGHNT and CDR2 YYREEE (reference sequence). This CDR3 has 13 residues. V was trimmed by 4 bases and J by 1 base, leaving 8 bases between them. The CDR3, as DNA: TGTGCCAGCAGCACCGAGATTAACTATGGCTACACCTTC. This gives the protein CASSTEINYGYTF.

The CDR3 nucleotides are TGTGCCAGCAGCGTAAGAACAGGGGGACCCTACAATGAGCAGTTCTTC. Translating gives CASSVRTGGPYNEQFF. V is TRBV9 and J is TRBJ2-1; 8 bases line up with TRBD1. J was trimmed by 2 bases and V by 1 base; bases with no gene match: 5. CDR1 and CDR2 (germline): SGDLS, YYNGEE. The CDR3 runs 16 residues.

The genes are TRBV11-2 and TRBJ1-6, with D possibly TRBD1 on 6 matching bases. Germline lookup yields CDR1 SGHAT and CDR2 FQNNGV. Trimming pared 4 bases from V and 0 bases from J, leaving 16 bases between. This CDR3 is 18 amino acids long. This CDR3 reads CASSSALTGSSYNSPLHF. The CDR3, as DNA: TGTGCCAGCAGCTCAGCCCTCACAGGGAGCTCCTATAATTCACCCCTCCACTTT.